This T cell receptor (beta chain) was recovered during a study of response to subunit inactivated influenza vaccine (dated by TCRdb to the late 2010s). Study-wide context: The study used deep quantitative T cell receptor repertoire profiling to track responses to a trivalent subunit inactivated influenza vaccine.

Library prep was done by RT-PCR. Sequenced on an Illumina HiSeq 2500. The raw public reads went through TCRdb reprocessing: fastp at Q25, MiXCR clone calling, in-frame beta chains kept. Entries that share a CDR3 protein sequence are merged under the most common genes and DNA. The sample table lists more than 450,000 distinct CDR3 sequences, 10% to 15% of them with a count of one. The biggest ten clones account for roughly a tenth of the sample. Study-wide findings and limitations: The authors proposed that each seasonal influenza vaccination may bring in only a limited number of new T cells.

Clipping removes 3 bases from V and 6 bases from J, with 5 as the unmatched junction base count. Reading the germline V gene gives CDR1 SGHTA and CDR2 FQGNSA. Including the terminal cysteine and phenylalanine, the CDR3 comprises 15 residues. The only DNA kept is the CDR3, 45 bases in frame from the first base. This clonotype turned up a few times. Its antigen has not been determined. It has no much larger one-base neighbor in the sample; base qualities were not kept. The receptor comes from a man aged 45 to 65 who received an inactivated influenza vaccine. Donor details come from another sample of the same person, matched by shared clones. The starting material was PBMCs from blood, obtained on the day of vaccination. This chain is built from TRBV7-2 and TRBJ2-7, and 13 junction bases match TRBD2. In nucleotides, the sequence is TGTGCCAGCAGCTTCGGACTAGCGGGAGCTGGCGAGCAGTACTTC. This codes for CASSFGLAGAGEQYF.